This paragraph covers one T cell receptor (beta chain) sequence. Antigen unknown. The CDR3 sequence is 16 residues long. Between the trimmed V and J ends, which lost 2 bases and 1 base, there was a span of 10 bases. The germline V gene encodes CDR1 KGHDR and CDR2 SFDVKD. These data belong to a study of CD8 T cells in Susac syndrome. Study as a whole: Among the sequenced Susac syndrome patients, roughly 6 had active disease while roughly 8 were in remission. Intravenous immunoglobulin alone or corticosteroids were being given to patients with Susac syndrome at blood draw, unless they were therapy-naive.

An amount of RNA that ranged from roughly 0.5 to 1 ug was reverse transcribed with random hexamers. Amplification of TCR beta CDR3 across 54 Vbeta and 13 Jbeta was performed with immunoSEQ multiplex PCR. TCRdb re-called the immunoSEQ multiplex PCR reads through MiXCR, storing one row per CDR3 protein. Of 85,000 to 130,000 distinct CDR3 sequences listed, approximately 93% were seen once; the top ten hold about 0.42%. Points from the study as a whole: In total CD8+ repertoires, over 15 Susac-specific public clones were found, and CD8+ TEMRA repertoires had 5 or 6.

Sequences were obtained from CD8+ T cells from PBMCs. The chain uses TRBV24-1 and TRBJ2-2; weak D call: TRBD2 (6 bases). This TCR came from a human donor with Susac syndrome. Here the CDR3 reads CATSDSGDWNTGELFF. CDR3 bases: TGTGCCACCAGTGATTCCGGGGACTGGAACACCGGGGAGCTGTTTTTT.